The clone carrying this TCR beta chain has only a few counts. Its antigen is still unknown. The source of the sample is a study of blood T cells in healthy people across ages. General study findings and limits: Higher diversity, along with more naive CD4+ cells, distinguished long-lived donors from aged donors. Possibly, changes in expanded clonotypes were confounded because donor CMV status was unknown.

Russia was home to the donors, healthy Caucasian individuals aged about 6 to 90. Through a sample-barcoded 5' primer and a J-beta primer mix, a second PCR was run for about 6 to 11 cycles. Each CDR3 protein gets one entry after TCRdb re-called the 5' RACE reads with MiXCR. Among roughly 640,000 distinct CDR3 sequences listed, roughly 30% were seen once. Per the germline V gene, CDR1 is LNHDA and CDR2 is SQIVND (reference sequence). The length of the CDR3 is 14 residues. Trimming pared 4 bases from V and 4 bases from J, leaving 13 bases between. This clonotype originated in a woman older than 75 in good health. The chain has TRBV19 and TRBJ1-2, with D uncertain. Sequenced sample: blood. CDR3 coding DNA: TGTGCCAGTAGTAATCGAGGGATCGGCTATGGCTACACCTTC. It is translated as CASSNRGIGYGYTF. The variable domain in full, with the rest retrieved from reference TRBV19 and TRBJ1-2, is DGGITQSPKYLFRKEGQNVTLSCEQNLNHDAMYWYRQDPGQGLRLIYYSQIVNDFQKGDIAEGYSVSREKKESFPLTVTSAQKNPTAFYLCASSNRGIGYGYTFGSGTRLTVV.